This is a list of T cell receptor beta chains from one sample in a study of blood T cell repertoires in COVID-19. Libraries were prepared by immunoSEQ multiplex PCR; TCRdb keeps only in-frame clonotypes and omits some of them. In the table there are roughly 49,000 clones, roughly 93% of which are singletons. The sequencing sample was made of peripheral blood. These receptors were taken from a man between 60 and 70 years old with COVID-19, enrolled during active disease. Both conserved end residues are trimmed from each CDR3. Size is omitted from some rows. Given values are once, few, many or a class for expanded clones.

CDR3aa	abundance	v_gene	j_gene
ASSEVLAGAYEQY	-	TRBV2	TRBJ2-7
ASSSRQGTYNEQF	-	TRBV7-9	TRBJ2-1
ASSPTGLPYGYT	-	TRBV6-2/TRBV6-3	TRBJ1-2
ASSPGDYPHAPKNIQY	-	TRBV7-9	TRBJ2-4
ASSLTGMDEKLF	-	TRBV28	TRBJ1-4
ASSSTTSGRPHEQY	once	TRBV6-2/TRBV6-3	TRBJ2-7
ASSKWDRGDYGYT	few	TRBV11-2	TRBJ1-2
ASSQAPTGGNEKLF	-	TRBV4-1	TRBJ1-4
ASSYAGGTYNEQF	-	TRBV6-5	TRBJ2-1
ASSGQVFYEQY	-	TRBV3-1/TRBV3-2	TRBJ2-7
ASSPLETRPTDTQY	-	TRBV28	TRBJ2-3
ASSLDPGQGAYEQY	-	TRBV9	TRBJ2-7
ASSEFRGGQPQH	-	TRBV10-1	TRBJ1-5
ASSRTGGEGYT	once	TRBV2	TRBJ1-2
ASSESIPEEISIY	-	TRBV10-1	TRBJ1-3
ASSFGQGWPQH	once	TRBV28	TRBJ1-5
AWREGGTDTQY	-	TRBV30	TRBJ2-3
ASSLEAGWGGSEAF	-	TRBV5-8	TRBJ1-1
ASSPPGATNEKLF	once	TRBV19	TRBJ1-4
ASRRQVNTEAF	-	TRBV6-5	TRBJ1-1
ASSPRGAGNSPLH	-	TRBV9	TRBJ1-6
ASSLGGSDTGELF	-	TRBV5-1	TRBJ2-2
ASSETGIVYNSPLH	-	TRBV19	TRBJ1-6
ASSLSRSGEQY	once	TRBV27	TRBJ2-7
ASSSPAGAGDTQY	-	TRBV5-6	TRBJ2-3
ASSLRTDYGYT	-	TRBV5-8	TRBJ1-2
ASSQGLDQTQY	-	TRBV3-1/TRBV3-2	TRBJ2-5
ASSPYTGGAGELF	-	TRBV3-1/TRBV3-2	TRBJ2-2
ASSLGSGGPNTEAF	-	TRBV7-6	TRBJ1-1
ASSVGDSTGELF	-	TRBV9	TRBJ2-2
ASSWGQENIQY	-	TRBV5-6	TRBJ2-4
ASSHTGSTGELF	few	TRBV3-1/TRBV3-2	TRBJ2-2
ASSQVPLSGGYT	-	TRBV4-1	TRBJ1-2
ASNGQGGTEAF	-	TRBV2	TRBJ1-1
ASSLAFVSGYEQY	-	TRBV7-2	TRBJ2-7
ASSLGRLAGSHEQF	-	TRBV5-1	TRBJ2-1
ASSFRGGGSEAF	-	TRBV27	TRBJ1-1
ASSRLRGTGVGNTEAF	-	TRBV7-3	TRBJ1-1
ASRLSGTGDNQPQH	-	TRBV19	TRBJ1-5
ASSPLQASMNTEAF	-	TRBV18	TRBJ1-1
ASRREPDRFYGYT	once	TRBV5-1	TRBJ1-2
ASRVNPILNTEAF	once	TRBV19	TRBJ1-1
ASSPGTYNTEAF	-	TRBV7-2	TRBJ1-1
ASSVDTVVKIYT	-	TRBV10-1	TRBJ1-2
ASSHLSNRADGYT	-	TRBV4-3	TRBJ1-2
ASSLAEANTEAF	-	TRBV5-5	TRBJ1-1
SASGGRGLLNSNQPQH	few	TRBV20-1	TRBJ1-5
ASSYGQGAREQY	-	TRBV18	TRBJ2-7
ASSYRGGASYEQY	-	TRBV6-5	TRBJ2-7
ASSFGQGAGPQH	-	TRBV27	TRBJ1-5
ASSLGQSSGGRVEQF	once	TRBV5-1	TRBJ2-1
ASSPRGGLNTEAF	-	TRBV18	TRBJ1-1
ASSQDGQGSQPQH	-	TRBV4-2	TRBJ1-5
ASSYPTRAGLADYNEQF	-	TRBV6-2/TRBV6-3	TRBJ2-1
ASSVGVIAGAPYNEQF	-	TRBV9	TRBJ2-1
AWSASRPRREKLF	-	TRBV30	TRBJ1-4
ASSLEQPYNEQF	-	TRBV5-1	TRBJ2-1
ASSLEGGFVGYT	once	TRBV7-9	TRBJ1-2